These 15 T cell receptor beta chains originate from one sample sequenced in a study of graft-versus-host responses after intestinal transplantation. Produced via immunoSEQ multiplex PCR; TCRdb's table is partial and in-frame only. This table holds 73,000 or so clones, roughly 90% found once. No cognate antigen is known for these TCRs. Sequencing was performed on unstimulated CD8+ T cells sorted from spleen or lymph node cells, taken before transplant. The receptors originated from a human donor who was the organ donor for an intestinal transplant.

The chain links TRBV2 to TRBJ1-2, with D unresolved. CDR1 is SNHLY, CDR2 FYNNEI, per germline. This CDR3 has 15 residues. With 0 bases removed from V and 4 bases from J, the gap between germline ends came to 12 bases. The chain's CDR3 is CASSEAAGEGYGYTF. The CDR3 nucleotides are TGTGCCAGCAGTGAAGCGGCCGGGGAGGGCTATGGCTACACCTTC.

J is TRBJ2-1 and V is TRBV4-1; TRBD1 matches 8 bases. The CDR3 runs 16 residues. Germline assignment: CDR1 MGHRA and CDR2 YSYEKL. The V segment lost 0 bases and the J segment 2 bases; nucleotides outside the gene matches: 3. In DNA, the CDR3 is TGCGCCAGCAGCCAAGAAGGCAGGGGGCCCTACAATGAGCAGTTCTTC. Translated: CASSQEGRGPYNEQFF.

The chain is built from TRBV5-4 and TRBJ1-3; D gene unclear. This CDR3 has 15 amino acids. V was pared by 1 base and J by 0 bases, with 8 bases between. Germline V gives CDR1 SGHNT, CDR2 YYREEE (reference sequence). CDR3 in DNA: TGTGCCAGCAGCTTGCGGGTCCGCTCTGGAAACACCATATATTTT. It specifies CASSLRVRSGNTIYF.

CDR3 nucleotide sequence: TGCGCCAGCAGCCACGGACTAGCGGGGGGGGTGAGGACCGGGGAGCTGTTTTTT. Protein: CASSHGLAGGVRTGELFF. The chain is built from TRBV4-1 and TRBJ2-2; TRBD2 aligns across 15 bases. CDR1 is MGHRA, CDR2 YSYEKL, per germline. The CDR3 runs 18 residues. V shed 3 bases and J 5 bases; nucleotides not matched to a gene: 7.

The chain has TRBV6-5 and TRBJ1-5; D might be TRBD1 (5 bases). With 5 bases removed from V and 7 bases from J, the gap between germline ends came to 18 bases. The CDR3 covers 15 residues. The germline gives CDR1 MNHEY, CDR2 SVGAGI. The CDR3 DNA reads TGTGCCAGCAGTCCGGTGGAGGGGTCGAAACAGCCCCAGCATTTT. Amino acids: CASSPVEGSKQPQHF.

On this clone: This CDR3 is also generated by other DNA sequences in the sample. The V gene is TRBV4-1, the J gene TRBJ2-1; 11 nucleotides align to TRBD2. Germline CDR1 is MGHRA and CDR2 is YSYEKL. V lost 3 bases and J lost 4; bases outside the gene matches: 2. CDR3 length: 15 amino acids. CDR3 in DNA: TGCGCCAGCAGCCAGGGGACTAGCGGTTACAATGAGCAGTTCTTC. Protein product: CASSQGTSGYNEQFF.

The chain carries TRBV4-3 and TRBJ1-1; perhaps TRBD1 as D (6 bases). CDR1 is LGHNA, CDR2 YSLEER, per germline. The CDR3 covers 16 residues. The V end lost 0 bases, the J end lost 4 bases, and 15 bases lay between the germline ends. The CDR3 nucleotides read TGCGCCAGCAGCCAAGATTCCGCAGGGGAGGGCACTGAAGCTTTCTTT. Its translation: CASSQDSAGEGTEAFF.

This clone was found a few times. This rearrangement joins TRBV6-6 to TRBJ1-5, with D maybe TRBD1 (5 bases). The CDR3 has 16 residues. The V gene lost 10 bases and the J gene lost 4 bases, with 23 bases spanning the gap. Germline values: CDR1 MNHNY, CDR2 SVGAGI (reference sequence). The chain's CDR3 is CATQLGSRRGNQPQHF. CDR3 bases: TGTGCCACCCAGTTAGGTAGCAGGAGGGGTAATCAGCCCCAGCATTTT.

In DNA, the CDR3 is TGTGCCAGCAGTGAAATAGCCGGTAATGAAAAACTGTTTTTT. This gives the protein CASSEIAGNEKLFF. This rearrangement joins TRBV2 to TRBJ1-4; D gene uncertain. Germline V CDR1 and CDR2: SNHLY, FYNNEI. V shed 2 bases and J shed 4 bases, with 8 bases lying between them. The CDR3 is 14 residues long. Full variable domain (rest looked up from reference TRBV2 and TRBJ1-4): EPEVTQTPSHQVTQMGQEVILRCVPISNHLYFYWYRQILGQKVEFLVSFYNNEISEKSEIFDDQFSVERPDGSNFTLKIRSTKLEDSAMYFCASSEIAGNEKLFFGSGTQLSVL.

The rearrangement links TRBV6-1 to TRBJ2-2; unclear D gene. Germline assignment: CDR1 MNHNS and CDR2 SASEGT. V lost 0 bases to trimming and J lost 8 bases, with 19 bases between them. This CDR3 has 17 amino acids. The CDR3 sequence is CASSEAIPPPSGGELFF. CDR3 coding DNA: TGTGCCAGCAGTGAAGCCATACCGCCTCCATCAGGAGGGGAGCTGTTTTTT.

The rearrangement joins TRBV27 to TRBJ2-7, with TRBD2 identical over 12 bases. The germline CDR1 and CDR2 sequences are MNHEY and SMNVEV (reference sequence). The CDR3 covers 15 residues. The V and J ends lost 8 bases and 4 bases, in that order; junction bases with no gene match: 9. The CDR3 loop is CASGILAGGMYEQYV. CDR3 nucleotides: TGTGCCAGCGGCATTCTAGCGGGGGGGATGTACGAGCAGTACGTC.

This chain joins TRBV6-4 and TRBJ2-1; the D gene is possibly TRBD2 (6 bases). The CDR3 covers 16 residues. Germline CDR1 reads MRHNA; CDR2 reads SNTAGT. Trimming cost V 3 bases and J 0 bases, with 12 bases left between them. In DNA, the CDR3 is TGTGCCAGCAGTGATTCTAGCGTCAGCTCCTACAATGAGCAGTTCTTC. Translating it yields CASSDSSVSSYNEQFF.

The chain combines TRBV28 with TRBJ2-3, with 8 bases aligning to TRBD2. The CDR3 length is 16 residues. Trimming cost V 4 bases and J 0 bases; bases outside gene matches: 6. Germline V lookup: CDR1 MDHEN, CDR2 SYDVKM. This CDR3 is CASSSGAGDSTDTQYF. CDR3 in DNA: TGTGCCAGCAGTTCCGGAGCGGGAGACAGCACAGATACGCAGTATTTT.

This clone was observed a single time. The chain couples TRBV28 to TRBJ2-7; D may be TRBD1 (6 bases). Trimming removed 6 bases from V and 3 bases from J, with 9 bases in between. Germline CDR1 reads MDHEN; CDR2 reads SYDVKM. The CDR3 is 12 residues long. The CDR3 sequence: CASRKQGYEQYV. CDR3 DNA: TGTGCCAGCAGGAAACAGGGCTACGAGCAGTACGTC.

This chain links TRBV6-4 with TRBJ2-3; D is perhaps TRBD2 (6 bases). With 6 bases removed from V and 0 bases from J, the gap between germline ends came to 10 bases. The CDR3 has 14 amino acids. Germline values: CDR1 MRHNA, CDR2 SNTAGT. The CDR3 is CASSPGTSTDTQYF. The CDR3 DNA sequence: TGTGCCAGCAGCCCCGGGACTAGCACAGATACGCAGTATTTT.